The 24 T cell receptor beta chains listed next were all sequenced from one sample in a study of CXCR3-negative and CXCR3-positive naive CD8 T cells (dated by TCRdb to about 2019). The sequencer listed for this sample is NextSeq 550. The Human TCR Profiling Kit (MiLaboratory) was used to prepare UMI-labeled 5' RACE TRB cDNA libraries. The reads went through TCRdb reprocessing, and each CDR3 protein sequence gets one entry with no DNA. The sample's table lists a count of about 130,000 distinct CDR3 sequences. The ten top clones hold roughly 0.3% of the sample. The sequenced sample was naive CXCR3- CD8+ T cells from blood. In light of the paper, this sample's cell subset or site label describes: CD45RO-CCR7+CD27+CD95- naive CD8+ T cells lacking CXCR3 (TNR3-). The source is a human donor in good health. Some clones in this sample may be carry-over from other donors' samples.

The gene calls are TRBV12-3 or TRBV12-4 and TRBJ2-7; as DNA is missing, the TRBD1 call by TCRdb cannot be tested. This CDR3 is built from 17 residues. CDR3 sequence: CASSLGGHEFFSYEQYF.

This chain connects TRBV9 to TRBJ2-3; with no DNA, the TCRdb D assignment of TRBD2 cannot be verified. CDR1 and CDR2 (germline): SGDLS, YYNGEE. The CDR3 length is 15 residues. The CDR3 loop is CASSTSGRAADTQYF.

This sequence joins TRBV29-1 and TRBJ2-1; TCRdb's D call, TRBD2, is unchecked because there is no DNA. There are 14 residues in the CDR3. CDR1 SQVTM and CDR2 ANQGSEA come from the germline V gene. CDR3 protein: CSGLLAENVNEQFF.

This chain connects TRBV2 to TRBJ2-6; the D gene TCRdb calls, TRBD1, cannot be checked with no DNA. Germline lookup yields CDR1 SNHLY and CDR2 FYNNEI. There are 16 residues in the CDR3. The CDR3 here is CASKGQESSGANVLTF.

The chain joins TRBV7-2 to TRBJ2-4; the TRBD1 assignment by TCRdb is unverifiable without DNA. This CDR3 contains 16 residues. Germline assignment: CDR1 SGHTA and CDR2 FQGNSA. The CDR3 loop reads CASSPAIRGRPRELYF. Variable domain in full (rest from reference TRBV7-2 and TRBJ2-4): GAGVSQSPSNKVTEKGKDVELRCDPISGHTALYWYRQSLGQGLEFLIYFQGNSAPDKSGLPSDRFSAERTGGSVSTLTIQRTQQEDSAVYLCASSPAIRGRPRELYFGAGTRLSVL.

This chain connects TRBV20-1 to TRBJ2-1; absent DNA, TCRdb's TRBD1 call cannot be checked. There are 14 residues in the CDR3. The germline CDR1 and CDR2 sequences are DFQATT and SNEGSKA (reference sequence). The CDR3 is CSARVGDAYNEQFF.

The chain couples TRBV5-1 to TRBJ2-1; TCRdb calls TRBD1, which cannot be checked without DNA. The CDR3 spans 17 residues. The germline V gene has CDR1 SGHRS and CDR2 YFSETQ. CDR3 in amino acids: CASSLLVLGAANNEQFF. The whole variable domain, remainder taken from reference TRBV5-1 and TRBJ2-1, is KAGVTQTPRYLIKTRGQQVTLSCSPISGHRSVSWYQQTPGQGLQFLFEYFSETQRNKGNFPGRFSGRQFSNSRSEMNVSTLELGDSALYLCASSLLVLGAANNEQFFGPGTRLTVL.

The rearrangement uses TRBV12-3 or TRBV12-4 and TRBJ2-3; absent DNA, TCRdb's TRBD2 call cannot be checked. This CDR3 is 21 amino acids long. CDR3: CASSFPGSAGGSDTATDTQYF.

The chain combines TRBV29-1 with TRBJ2-1; the D call of TRBD1 rests on TCRdb alone, since no DNA is present to check it. The CDR3 is made up of 14 amino acids. Germline CDR1 and CDR2: SQVTM and ANQGSEA. The CDR3 is CSVARTGALDEQFF.

The chain is built from TRBV4-2 and TRBJ2-7; the TCRdb D gene call, TRBD1, has no DNA to confirm it. The germline gives CDR1 LGHNA, CDR2 YNFKEQ. This CDR3 region has 16 residues. CDR3 protein: CASSQDIGQAVYEQYF.

The genes are TRBV7-9 and TRBJ2-1; the D call from TCRdb, TRBD1, cannot be confirmed without DNA. CDR3 length: 19 residues. Germline CDR1 and CDR2: SEHNR and FQNEAQ (reference sequence). The CDR3 is CASSHNSPDSSSSYNEQFF.

The chain uses TRBV20-1 and TRBJ2-7; absent DNA, TCRdb's TRBD2 call cannot be checked. Germline CDR1 is DFQATT and CDR2 is SNEGSKA (reference sequence). The CDR3 runs 15 residues. CDR3 sequence: CSADIKTSGSYEQYF.

This sequence joins TRBV6-5 and TRBJ1-1; absent DNA, TCRdb's TRBD1 call cannot be checked. The CDR3 contains 19 residues. The germline CDR1 and CDR2 sequences are MNHEY and SVGAGI. The CDR3 loop is CASSQGFSGTGGYNTEAFF.

The gene calls are TRBV6-5 and TRBJ2-7. This CDR3 is built from 14 residues. Germline V gene data show CDR1 as MNHEY and CDR2 as SVGAGI. The CDR3 sequence is CASSYSGSPYEQYF.

The chain is built from TRBV28 and TRBJ2-5; TCRdb's D call, TRBD1, is unchecked because there is no DNA. Per germline, CDR1 MDHEN and CDR2 SYDVKM. CDR3 length: 15 residues. Here the CDR3 reads CASSRDRGHQETQYF.

The J gene is TRBJ1-6, the V gene TRBV5-1; TCRdb selects TRBD1, and the lack of DNA leaves this call unchecked. Germline V gives CDR1 SGHRS, CDR2 YFSETQ. The CDR3 contains 15 residues. The CDR3 is CASSLEGRGGSPLHF.

The gene calls are TRBV7-2 and TRBJ2-7. CDR3 length equals 12 residues. Germline CDR1 and CDR2: SGHTA and FQGNSA. CDR3 protein: CASSLPPYEQYF.

The rearrangement uses TRBV7-9 and TRBJ1-2; TCRdb designates TRBD1, a call that cannot be tested without DNA. The CDR3 consists of 15 residues. Per the germline V gene, CDR1 is SEHNR and CDR2 is FQNEAQ (reference sequence). CDR3 in amino acids: CASSWTLIGEEGYTF.

The rearrangement uses TRBV7-8 and TRBJ2-3. Germline CDR1 and CDR2: SGHVS and FQNEAQ. This CDR3 region has 13 residues. The CDR3 sequence is CASSLVNGDTQYF.

V and J are TRBV27 and TRBJ2-7; TCRdb selects TRBD1, and the lack of DNA leaves this call unchecked. The CDR3 consists of 13 residues. The germline gives CDR1 MNHEY, CDR2 SMNVEV (reference sequence). This CDR3 is CASGWTGVREQYF.

The V gene is TRBV5-1, the J gene TRBJ2-7; TCRdb designates TRBD2, a call that cannot be tested without DNA. CDR3 size: 17 residues. Germline V gene lookup returns CDR1 SGHRS and CDR2 YFSETQ. The CDR3 spells CASSDDGSSGASYEQYF.

The chain has TRBV10-3 and TRBJ2-2; the TCRdb D gene call, TRBD2, has no DNA to confirm it. Germline CDR1 ENHRY, CDR2 SYGVKD. The CDR3 sequence is 16 residues long. CDR3 loop: CAISETSGRGTGELFF.

This rearrangement joins TRBV7-9 to TRBJ2-5; absent DNA, TCRdb's TRBD1 call cannot be checked. This CDR3 has 14 residues. Germline loops: CDR1 SEHNR, CDR2 FQNEAQ (reference sequence). This chain's CDR3 is CASSLPQGQETQYF.

The chain couples TRBV15 to TRBJ2-1; TCRdb designates TRBD1, a call that cannot be tested without DNA. The CDR3 runs 13 residues. Germline V gene sequence: CDR1 LNHNV, CDR2 YYDKDF (reference sequence). The CDR3 sequence is CATSRRTGDEQFF.